This T cell receptor beta chain was identified during a study of human T cells and chemical hapten exposure. Study-level findings and limits: With alopecia, donors may have immune responses unlike healthy people's. Versus controls, expanded TCRs had significantly more large CDR3 similarity clusters.

The table lists this clonotype with many counts. Its antigen remains unidentified. As to time point: pre-sensitization, week 0. As to treatment: therapeutic diphenylcyclopropenone sensitization with weekly scalp DPC. Someone pulled total RNA out of unfractionated whole blood. Germline loops: CDR1 SGHRS, CDR2 YFSETQ. The ends lost 4 bases at V and 6 bases at J; junction bases unmatched: 5. This CDR3 has 15 amino acids. What the library attached to individual cDNA molecules were unique molecular identifiers. TCRdb re-analysed the RACE reads in MiXCR, keeping a single row per CDR3 protein. The sample consists of almost 35,000 distinct CDR3 sequences, approximately 10% of them appearing once.

The material was whole blood, obtained in connection with sensitization to the hapten diphenylcyclopropenone (DPC). The source is a man aged 50-60 years with alopecia areata. Some clones in this sample may be carry-over from other donors' samples. The chain couples TRBV5-1 to TRBJ2-2, with TRBD1 identical over 11 bases. Written as DNA, the CDR3 is TGCGCCAGCAGCGCTCCGGGACAGGGGGCCGGGGAGCTGTTTTTT. Amino acids: CASSAPGQGAGELFF.